Listed below are T cell receptor beta chains from one sample, sequenced in a study of T cell repertoires in cytomegalovirus infection. TCRdb used MiXCR to reprocess the reads, holding one entry per CDR3 protein. The sample comprises roughly 630,000 distinct CDR3 sequences, roughly 24% of which are singletons, and roughly 8% rests with the top ten. Sample: CD8+ T cells from PBMCs. The source is a human donor in good health (CMV status not recorded). Some clones in this sample may be carry-over from other donors' samples. Each CDR3 is given with its conserved first and last residue. The D gene is left open where the match is weak. A row's size may be missing; if present it is once, few, many or a size class.

>-|few|TRBJ2-1|TRBV7-6
TGTGCCAGCAGCTTGAGGGGGGGGCCCAATGAGCAGTTCTTC
CASSLRGGPNEQFF
>-|many|TRBJ2-3|TRBV7-2
TGTGCCAGCAGCCCCCGTGGGCGGAGGTCCACAGATACGCAGTATTTT
CASSPRGRRSTDTQYF
>-|-|TRBJ2-5|TRBV15
TGTGTCACCAGCAGAGACCCTCCGGTCCCGGACTTGTGGGGGATGGAGACCCAGTACTTC
CVTSRDPPVPDLWGMETQYF
>-|many|TRBJ2-2|TRBV6-2/TRBV6-3
TGTGCCAGCAGTTACTCGGACCAACACACCGGGGAGCTGTTTTTT
CASSYSDQHTGELFF
>-|-|TRBJ1-2|TRBV7-3
TGTGCCAGCAGCAAAGGGGGTTACGATGGCTACACCTTC
CASSKGGYDGYTF
>-|few|TRBJ1-1|TRBV6-2/TRBV6-3
TGTGCCAGCAGTTACTCCGTGTCGGAGGCTTTCTTT
CASSYSVSEAFF
>-|-|TRBJ2-3|TRBV2
TGTGCCAGCAGTGAATCAGCCCTAGATACGCAGTATTTT
CASSESALDTQYF
>TRBD1|few|TRBJ2-1|TRBV7-9
TGTGCCAGCAGCTCCCCCCGGGACAGGGTGCTTGGTGAGCAGTTCTTC
CASSSPRDRVLGEQFF
>-|few|TRBJ2-5|TRBV6-5
TGTGCCAGCAGTCCCCTCCCAGGCGAGACCCAGTACTTC
CASSPLPGETQYF
>TRBD1|-|TRBJ2-5|TRBV29-1
TGCAGCGTTGAATTGGACAGGGGGGAGACCCAGTACTTC
CSVELDRGETQYF
>TRBD1|-|TRBJ1-3|TRBV9
TGTGCCAGCAGCGTAAGCAGGGGGCTCGGAAACACCATATATTTT
CASSVSRGLGNTIYF
>-|many|TRBJ2-6|TRBV7-9
TGTGCCAGCAGCCTCGGGACTGCTGGGGCCAACGTCCTGACTTTC
CASSLGTAGANVLTF
>TRBD2|many|TRBJ2-1|TRBV2
TGTGCCAGCACTCTAGCGGGTCAGGGGTACAATGAGCAGTTCTTC
CASTLAGQGYNEQFF
>-|-|TRBJ2-7|TRBV5-1
TGCGCCAGCAGCTTGGGTAAGGAGGATCCTTACGAGCAGTACTTC
CASSLGKEDPYEQYF
>-|-|TRBJ2-5|TRBV14
TGTGCCAGCAGCCAAGAATTAAGGCGGGAGACCCAGTACTTC
CASSQELRRETQYF
>-|-|TRBJ2-7|TRBV28
TGTGCCAGCAGCCAGACAGGGGACTACTACGAGCAGTACTTC
CASSQTGDYYEQYF
>-|-|TRBJ2-1|TRBV29-1
TGCAGCGTCAAGTCTAGGGAATACAATGAGCAGTTCTTC
CSVKSREYNEQFF
>TRBD2|-|TRBJ2-5|TRBV20-1
TGCAGTGCTTTCAGCGGGGATGACGGGACCCAGTACTTC
CSAFSGDDGTQYF
>-|-|TRBJ1-1|TRBV7-1
TGTGCCAGCAGCACACAGGCGTCTATGAACACTGAAGCTTTCTTT
CASSTQASMNTEAFF
>-|-|TRBJ2-1|TRBV7-9
TGTGCCAGCAGCCCTGTAGCGGATCGATACAATGAGCAGTTCTTC
CASSPVADRYNEQFF
>-|-|TRBJ1-1|TRBV20-1
TGCAGTGCTGCCCCGTCCCTTATCGGAACTGAAGCTTTCTTT
CSAAPSLIGTEAFF
>-|-|TRBJ1-2|TRBV29-1
TGCAGCGTTGAAGATCTAGGGCCCCCGGTTTATGGCTACACCTTC
CSVEDLGPPVYGYTF
>TRBD1|few|TRBJ2-7|TRBV18
TGTGCCAGCTCACCACTCTCCGTGGGACAGGACGACGAGCAGTACTTC
CASSPLSVGQDDEQYF
>-|-|TRBJ1-3|TRBV5-5
TGTGCCAGCAGCTTGGGGCAGGCCTCTGGAAACACCATATATTTT
CASSLGQASGNTIYF
>-|few|TRBJ2-1|TRBV4-3
TGCGCCAGCAGCCAAGCGCTTCTGGGATACAATGAGCAGTTCTTC
CASSQALLGYNEQFF
>-|few|TRBJ2-2|TRBV4-1
TGCGCCAGCAGCCAAGACCACACCAACACCGGGGAGCTGTTTTTT
CASSQDHTNTGELFF
>-|many|TRBJ1-5|TRBV6-2/TRBV6-3
TGTGCCAGCGACAGCCGGTATAGCAATCAGCCCCAGCATTTT
CASDSRYSNQPQHF
>-|many|TRBJ2-1|TRBV6-5
TGTGCCAGCAGTTACTCGAATTCCGGTCCTGAGCAGTTCTTC
CASSYSNSGPEQFF
>-|few|TRBJ2-1|TRBV6-2/TRBV6-3
TGTGCCAGCAACATACAGGGTCCGGGCAATGAGCAGTTCTTC
CASNIQGPGNEQFF
>TRBD1|many|TRBJ1-3|TRBV7-9
TGTGCCAGCAGCACACCGGGACAGGGGGCAAACACCATATATTTT
CASSTPGQGANTIYF
>TRBD1|few|TRBJ2-1|TRBV28
TGTGCCAGCAGTTTTCACCGGGACAGCTACAATGAGCAGTTCTTC
CASSFHRDSYNEQFF
>TRBD2|many|TRBJ2-3|TRBV7-8
TGTGCCAGCAGCGTGACTAGCGGGACCATCACAGATACGCAGTATTTT
CASSVTSGTITDTQYF
>TRBD2|-|TRBJ2-3|TRBV10-3
TGTGTCATCACGAGAAGGGCTAGCGGGATTCCTAGCACAGATACGCAGTATTTT
CVITRRASGIPSTDTQYF
>-|few|TRBJ1-5|TRBV12-3/TRBV12-4
TGTGCCAGCAGTCCCCGGGACGGATTCAATCAGCCCCAGCATTTT
CASSPRDGFNQPQHF
>TRBD2|few|TRBJ2-2|TRBV7-9
TGTGCCAGCAGTGCACCGGGACTAGCGGCCGGGGAGCTGTTTTTT
CASSAPGLAAGELFF
>TRBD1|few|TRBJ1-6|TRBV20-1
TGCAGTGCCATAGGACAGGAGAATTCACCCCTCCACTTT
CSAIGQENSPLHF
>-|few|TRBJ2-1|TRBV10-1
TGCGCCAGCAGTGAGATCGCGAAAAATGAGCAGTTCTTC
CASSEIAKNEQFF
>-|many|TRBJ1-2|TRBV28
TGTGCCAGCAGTCTCCTCCAGGGCGGCTATGGCTACACCTTC
CASSLLQGGYGYTF
>-|few|TRBJ2-1|TRBV6-6
TGTGCCAGCAGTCAAACTCCTGTGGGGGATTGGTCAAATGAGCAGTTCTTC
CASSQTPVGDWSNEQFF